This is a list of T cell receptor beta chains from one sample in a study of tumor-infiltrating lymphocytes in primary liver carcinoma. Each CDR3 protein gets one entry after TCRdb re-called the multiplex PCR reads with MiXCR. The sample lists about 60,000 distinct CDR3 sequences; about two thirds were seen once. Specimen: liver tumor tissue from sampling region 4. The receptors derive from a man between 35 and 55 years old with primary liver carcinoma and hepatitis B virus infection. CDR3s include the opening cysteine and the closing phenylalanine or tryptophan. The order of the fields is clone size, J gene, V gene, D gene, CDR3 protein, CDR3 DNA. D genes are given only for firm matches. Size tells how often a clone was seen (once, few, many) or the class of an expanded clone, and some rows leave it out.

abundance: many; j_gene: TRBJ2-5; v_gene: TRBV6-5; d_gene: TRBD2; CDR3aa: CASSAGLAGAETQYF; CDR3nt: TGTGCCAGCAGCGCGGGACTAGCGGGAGCAGAGACCCAGTACTTC
abundance: few; j_gene: TRBJ2-5; v_gene: TRBV28; d_gene: TRBD1; CDR3aa: CASKTGAQETQYF; CDR3nt: TGTGCCAGCAAGACAGGGGCCCAAGAGACCCAGTACTTC
abundance: many; j_gene: TRBJ1-5; v_gene: TRBV6-6; d_gene: TRBD1; CDR3aa: CTSSLSPTGGQPQHF; CDR3nt: TGTACCAGCAGTCTAAGTCCGACAGGGGGACAGCCCCAGCATTTT
abundance: -; j_gene: TRBJ1-4; v_gene: TRBV6-6; d_gene: -; CDR3aa: CASSPDSVNEKLYF; CDR3nt: TGTGCCAGCAGTCCGGACAGTGTTAATGAAAAACTGTATTTT
abundance: -; j_gene: TRBJ2-7; v_gene: TRBV5-5; d_gene: TRBD1; CDR3aa: CASSSGTVLPEQYF; CDR3nt: TGTGCCAGCAGCTCCGGGACAGTTCTCCCCGAGCAGTACTTC
abundance: -; j_gene: TRBJ1-2; v_gene: TRBV12-3/TRBV12-4; d_gene: -; CDR3aa: CAIGRGVDGHTF; CDR3nt: TGTGCCATCGGACGGGGGGTCGATGGCCACACCTTC
abundance: -; j_gene: TRBJ2-1; v_gene: TRBV29-1; d_gene: -; CDR3aa: CSVEDTVGNEQFF; CDR3nt: TGCAGCGTTGAGGACACCGTGGGCAATGAGCAGTTCTTC
abundance: -; j_gene: TRBJ2-7; v_gene: TRBV14; d_gene: -; CDR3aa: CASSGAGVGEQYF; CDR3nt: TGTGCCAGCAGCGGGGCAGGGGTTGGCGAGCAGTACTTC
abundance: -; j_gene: TRBJ2-7; v_gene: TRBV29-1; d_gene: -; CDR3aa: CSLGRDGYEQYF; CDR3nt: TGCAGCCTTGGCAGGGATGGTTACGAGCAGTACTTC
abundance: -; j_gene: TRBJ2-7; v_gene: TRBV12-3/TRBV12-4; d_gene: -; CDR3aa: CASSLVGVSSEQYF; CDR3nt: TGTGCCAGCAGTCTAGTAGGAGTATCGAGCGAGCAGTACTTC
abundance: -; j_gene: TRBJ2-7; v_gene: TRBV10-3; d_gene: -; CDR3aa: CAISEARQEQHF; CDR3nt: TGTGCCATCAGTGAAGCAAGGCAAGAGCAGCACTTC
abundance: -; j_gene: TRBJ2-1; v_gene: TRBV11-1; d_gene: TRBD1; CDR3aa: CASNLTSPGQGNDEQSF; CDR3nt: TGTGCCAGCAACTTAACCTCCCCGGGACAGGGTAACGATGAACAGTCCTTC
abundance: many; j_gene: TRBJ2-7; v_gene: TRBV2; d_gene: -; CDR3aa: CASGYGSWYEQYF; CDR3nt: TGTGCCAGCGGCTACGGGAGCTGGTACGAGCAGTACTTC
abundance: -; j_gene: TRBJ1-4; v_gene: TRBV11-2; d_gene: -; CDR3aa: CAGSLDRLANEKLFF; CDR3nt: TGTGCCGGCAGCTTAGACAGGCTCGCTAATGAAAAACTGTTTTTT
abundance: -; j_gene: TRBJ2-5; v_gene: TRBV6-5; d_gene: TRBD2; CDR3aa: CASGAGLTGAEAQYF; CDR3nt: TGTGCCAGCGGCGCGGGACTAACGGGAGCAGAGGCCCAGTACTTC
abundance: -; j_gene: TRBJ2-3; v_gene: TRBV5-1; d_gene: -; CDR3aa: CASRGAGLDTQCF; CDR3nt: TGCGCCAGCAGGGGCGCAGGGCTAGATACGCAGTGTTTT
abundance: -; j_gene: TRBJ2-5; v_gene: TRBV2; d_gene: -; CDR3aa: CASSTGSETQYF; CDR3nt: TGTGCCAGCAGTACTGGCTCGGAGACTCAGTACTTC
abundance: -; j_gene: TRBJ1-1; v_gene: TRBV10-3; d_gene: -; CDR3aa: CAISTGGQKNNEAFF; CDR3nt: TGTGCCATTTCCACCGGGGGACAAAAGAACAATGAAGCTTTCTTT
abundance: -; j_gene: TRBJ1-2; v_gene: TRBV6-5; d_gene: -; CDR3aa: CASSPAAWAIYGYTF; CDR3nt: TGTGCCAGCAGTCCTGCCGCATGGGCCATCTATGGTTACACCTTC
abundance: -; j_gene: TRBJ2-2; v_gene: TRBV5-6; d_gene: TRBD1; CDR3aa: CTSSSGTGVTWELFF; CDR3nt: TGTACCAGCAGCTCCGGGACAGGGGTGACCTGGGAACTGTTTTTT
abundance: -; j_gene: TRBJ2-2; v_gene: TRBV11-2; d_gene: -; CDR3aa: CASSLMVSTGALLF; CDR3nt: TGTGCCAGCAGCTTAATGGTTAGCACCGGGGCGCTGCTCTTT
abundance: -; j_gene: TRBJ1-1; v_gene: TRBV30; d_gene: -; CDR3aa: CALRLENTEAFF; CDR3nt: TGTGCCTTGAGATTGGAGAACACCGAAGCTTTCTTT
abundance: few; j_gene: TRBJ2-7; v_gene: TRBV5-6; d_gene: TRBD2; CDR3aa: CASSFPGLAYEQYF; CDR3nt: TGTGCCAGCAGCTTCCCGGGACTAGCATACGAGCAGTACTTC
abundance: -; j_gene: TRBJ1-1; v_gene: TRBV29-1; d_gene: -; CDR3aa: CSVGRGQSEAFF; CDR3nt: TGCAGTGTTGGTCGAGGGCAGTCTGAAGCTTTCTTT
abundance: -; j_gene: TRBJ2-2; v_gene: TRBV29-1; d_gene: TRBD2; CDR3aa: CSVTLAANTVELFF; CDR3nt: TGTAGCGTTACACTAGCGGCTAACACCGTGGAGCTGTTTTTT
abundance: -; j_gene: TRBJ2-5; v_gene: TRBV28; d_gene: TRBD2; CDR3aa: CASSDARLAGRETQYF; CDR3nt: TGTGCCAGCAGTGACGCGAGGCTAGCGGGCAGGGAGACCCAGTACTTC
abundance: -; j_gene: TRBJ1-5; v_gene: TRBV11-2; d_gene: -; CDR3aa: CASNLEMGGNQPQHF; CDR3nt: TGTGCCAGCAACTTAGAGATGGGGGGCAATCAGCCCCAACATTTT
abundance: many; j_gene: TRBJ1-5; v_gene: TRBV29-1; d_gene: TRBD1; CDR3aa: CSVGTGLQPQHF; CDR3nt: TGCAGCGTTGGGACAGGGCTTCAGCCCCAGCATTTT
abundance: many; j_gene: TRBJ2-2; v_gene: TRBV6-6; d_gene: -; CDR3aa: CAISVARGTGELFF; CDR3nt: TGTGCCATCTCCGTCGCCCGAGGGACCGGGGAGCTGTTTTTT
abundance: -; j_gene: TRBJ2-7; v_gene: TRBV7-9; d_gene: TRBD2; CDR3aa: CASSGRTSGNQRPYKQYF; CDR3nt: TGTGCCAGCAGTGGCAGGACTAGCGGGAACCAGCGTCCCTACAAGCAGTACTTC
abundance: many; j_gene: TRBJ2-7; v_gene: TRBV5-4; d_gene: TRBD1; CDR3aa: CASSKDRGLYEQYF; CDR3nt: TGTGCCAGCAGCAAAGACAGGGGGCTATACGAGCAGTACTTC
abundance: -; j_gene: TRBJ2-1; v_gene: TRBV11-2; d_gene: TRBD2; CDR3aa: CASTSRGSSYNEQFF; CDR3nt: TGTGCCAGCACTTCTCGCGGGAGCTCCTACAACGAGCAGTTCTTC
abundance: -; j_gene: TRBJ2-2; v_gene: TRBV6-1; d_gene: -; CDR3aa: CASRGTRGALDTGELFF; CDR3nt: TGTGCCAGCAGAGGAACACGGGGGGCTTTGGACACCGGGGAGCTGTTTTTT
abundance: -; j_gene: TRBJ1-5; v_gene: TRBV6-5; d_gene: TRBD1; CDR3aa: CASSWDRNDQLQHF; CDR3nt: TGTGCCAGCAGCTGGGACAGGAACGATCAGCTCCAGCATTTT
abundance: -; j_gene: TRBJ1-1; v_gene: TRBV5-4; d_gene: TRBD1; CDR3aa: CASSQIGTVMNTEAFF; CDR3nt: TGTGCCAGCAGCCAAATTGGGACAGTGATGAACACTGAAGCTTTCTTT
abundance: -; j_gene: TRBJ2-2; v_gene: TRBV5-1; d_gene: TRBD2; CDR3aa: CASSLALELAANTGELFF; CDR3nt: TGCGCCAGCAGCTTGGCCCTGGAACTAGCGGCCAACACTGGGGAGCTGTTTTTT
abundance: -; j_gene: TRBJ2-3; v_gene: TRBV5-1; d_gene: TRBD2; CDR3aa: CASSSGLVTYTQYF; CDR3nt: TGCGCCAGCAGCTCCGGACTAGTAACATATACGCAGTATTTT
abundance: -; j_gene: TRBJ1-1; v_gene: TRBV18; d_gene: -; CDR3aa: CASSPPFRGSNTEAFF; CDR3nt: TGTGCCAGCTCACCACCATTCAGGGGATCGAACACTGAAGCTTTCTTT
abundance: -; j_gene: TRBJ1-4; v_gene: TRBV28; d_gene: -; CDR3aa: CTSSSRIGSNGKLFF; CDR3nt: TGTACCAGCAGTTCTCGGATAGGGAGTAATGGAAAACTGTTTTTT
abundance: -; j_gene: TRBJ2-3; v_gene: TRBV7-2; d_gene: -; CDR3aa: CASSRGSGQSLTQYF; CDR3nt: TGTGCCAGCAGTCGTGGCAGCGGGCAAAGCTTAACGCAGTATTTT
abundance: few; j_gene: TRBJ2-2; v_gene: TRBV7-9; d_gene: -; CDR3aa: CASSARQFTGELFF; CDR3nt: TGTGCCAGCAGCGCCCGACAGTTCACCGGGGAGCTGTTTTTT
abundance: -; j_gene: TRBJ2-6; v_gene: TRBV4-2; d_gene: TRBD1; CDR3aa: CASSQAATGGTGVNVLTF; CDR3nt: TGTGCCAGCAGCCAAGCTGCGACAGGGGGGACTGGGGTCAACGTACTGACTTTC
abundance: medium-sized; j_gene: TRBJ2-2; v_gene: TRBV11-3; d_gene: -; CDR3aa: CASSLENANTGELFF; CDR3nt: TGTGCCAGCAGCTTAGAAAACGCGAACACCGGGGAGCTGTTTTTT